The 18 T cell receptor beta chains listed next were all sequenced from one sample in a study of T cells in Graves' hyperthyroidism and ophthalmopathy. RNA transcripts provided the source from which TCR beta CDR3 regions were amplified. The HTBI primer set was used in a first-round RT-PCR of the TCR CDR3. TCRdb reprocessed the multiplex PCR reads with MiXCR, giving one entry per CDR3 protein. Counted here are 300,000 to 450,000 distinct CDR3 sequences, around 25% occurring once; the ten biggest clones make up more than 60%. The sequenced sample consisted of blood. These receptors originate from a man over 45 with Graves' hyperthyroidism.

The table lists this clonotype with a few counts. The chain recombines TRBV20-1 with TRBJ2-3; the D gene is possibly TRBD1 (6 bases). The germline V gene has CDR1 DFQATT and CDR2 SNEGSKA (reference sequence). Between the trimmed V and J ends, which lost 3 bases and 7 bases, there was a span of 11 bases. The CDR3 is 12 amino acids. The CDR3 reads CSASLGANTQYF. The DNA of the CDR3 is TGCAGTGCTAGCCTGGGGGCTAATACGCAGTATTTT.

This clonotype appeared a few times. J is TRBJ2-1 and V is TRBV29-1, with D possibly being TRBD2 (5 bases). V gave up 3 bases and J gave up 7 bases, with 16 bases separating them. The CDR3 totals 14 residues. Germline-derived CDR1 and CDR2 are SQVTM and ANQGSEA. CDR3 sequence (DNA): TGCAGCGTTGAGGACTGGCCCATTGAGAATGAGCAGTTCTTC. It specifies CSVEDWPIENEQFF.

The chain recombines TRBV12-3 or TRBV12-4 with TRBJ2-3; D uncertain. The germline V and J ends were trimmed by 2 bases and 2 bases, with 8 bases remaining between them. The CDR3 is 14 residues long. The CDR3 loop reads CASSLRQNTDTQYF. CDR3 bases: TGTGCCAGCAGTTTAAGGCAGAACACAGATACGCAGTATTTT.

This clonotype was counted between two and nine times. This rearrangement joins TRBV6-5 to TRBJ2-3, with no clear D. The CDR3 is 14 residues long. V was pared by 0 bases and J by 3 bases, with 7 bases between. Germline V lookup: CDR1 MNHEY, CDR2 SVGAGI. The CDR3 DNA follows: TGTGCCAGCAGTTACTCGTCCTATACAGATACGCAGTATTTT. Amino acid sequence: CASSYSSYTDTQYF.

This clonotype has at least ten counts. One junction end does not reproduce the germline sequence, and a read error may be involved. This chain links TRBV7-8 with TRBJ1-5; 7 nucleotides align to TRBD1. The CDR3 runs to 13 residues. Germline CDR1 reads SGHVS; CDR2 reads FQNEAQ. The CDR3 region is CASRLGGDQPQHF. The CDR3 nucleotides read TGTGCCAGCAGATTAGGGGGCGATCAGCCCCAGCATTTT.

Remarks on this clonotype: A single base separates this from a much larger clone, so it may be a read error. Without the conserved terminal phenylalanine or tryptophan, this CDR3 likely stems from a read error. CDR3 loop: CASSLEFATRQETQYS. In DNA, the CDR3 is TGTGCCAGCAGCTTAGAGTTTGCGACAAGACAAGAGACCCAGTACTCC. The chain uses TRBV11-2 and TRBJ2-5; D uncertain. Trimming shortened V by 0 bases and J by 2 bases, and 13 bases separated the two germline ends. The CDR3 extends over 16 amino acids. Germline V lookup: CDR1 SGHAT, CDR2 FQNNGV.

This clonotype was observed many times. CDR3 residues: CASSPRQGGTFNTEAFF. The DNA of the CDR3 is TGTGCCAGCAGCCCTCGACAGGGAGGGACCTTTAACACTGAAGCTTTCTTT. J is TRBJ1-1 and V is TRBV11-2; 7 bases match TRBD1. Germline V gene sequence: CDR1 SGHAT, CDR2 FQNNGV. J lost 2 bases, V lost 5 bases, and 14 bases had no gene match. This CDR3 has 17 residues.

The sample holds a few counts of this clonotype. This chain joins TRBV19 and TRBJ2-3; the match to TRBD2 covers 7 bases. J was trimmed by 2 bases and V by 6 bases; bases with no gene match: 8. The CDR3 is made up of 15 amino acids. Germline V gene sequence: CDR1 LNHDA, CDR2 SQIVND (reference sequence). CDR3 in amino acids: CASSPSGGHTDTQYF. For the CDR3, the DNA is TGTGCCAGTAGCCCATCGGGAGGACACACAGATACGCAGTATTTT.

This clonotype has at least ten counts. The gene calls are TRBV5-1 and TRBJ2-2; 7 bases align to TRBD1. Germline loops: CDR1 SGHRS, CDR2 YFSETQ. Unmatched junction bases numbered 6, after V lost 3 bases and J lost 4 bases. The length of the CDR3 is 15 residues. CDR3 DNA sequence: TGCGCCAGCAGCTCACAGGGGACCCTCACCGGGGAGCTGTTTTTT. Amino acids: CASSSQGTLTGELFF. Based on the CDR3 plus reference TRBV5-1 and TRBJ2-2, the full variable domain is KAGVTQTPRYLIKTRGQQVTLSCSPISGHRSVSWYQQTPGQGLQFLFEYFSETQRNKGNFPGRFSGRQFSNSRSEMNVSTLELGDSALYLCASSSQGTLTGELFFGEGSRLTVL.

V usage is TRBV6-5 and J usage is TRBJ1-5, with no clear D. The V gene's germline CDR1 is MNHEY and CDR2 SVGAGI. V lost 0 bases to trimming and J lost 0 bases, with 6 bases between them. The CDR3 length is 15 residues. The chain's CDR3 is CASSYSGYSNQPQHF. The CDR3 region has the DNA TGTGCCAGCAGTTACTCGGGGTATAGCAATCAGCCCCAGCATTTT.

The rearrangement joins TRBV6-2 or TRBV6-3 to TRBJ2-2; 8 nucleotides match TRBD2. Trimming at V came to 5 bases and at J to 7 bases, leaving 9 bases not matched to a gene. CDR3 size: 15 residues. The germline CDR1 and CDR2 sequences are MNHEY and SVGEGT. This CDR3 is CASSPGRAVSGELFF. The CDR3 DNA follows: TGTGCCAGCAGTCCCGGGAGGGCCGTGAGCGGGGAGCTGTTTTTT.

Ten or more counts support this clonotype. J is TRBJ2-5 and V is TRBV28, with 10 bases lining up with TRBD2. This CDR3 has 14 residues. Germline V gives CDR1 MDHEN, CDR2 SYDVKM. The trim removed 6 bases at V and 4 bases at J, leaving 5 bases unmatched. The CDR3 DNA follows: TGTGCCAGCAGCAAGTTAGCGGGGGGAGAGACCCAGTACTTC. Residues: CASSKLAGGETQYF. Using reference TRBV28 and TRBJ2-5 for the parts outside the CDR3, the full variable domain is DVKVTQSSRYLVKRTGEKVFLECVQDMDHENMFWYRQDPGLGLRLIYFSYDVKMKEKGDIPEGYSVSREKKERFSLILESASTNQTSMYLCASSKLAGGETQYFGPGTRLLVL.

The chain employs TRBV14 and TRBJ2-1; D remains ambiguous. The V and J ends lost 1 base and 0 bases respectively, with 10 bases between them. Germline V gene lookup returns CDR1 SGHDN and CDR2 FVKESK. This CDR3 comprises 16 residues. CDR3 DNA: TGTGCCAGCAGCCAAGGGTATCCCCGCTCCTACAATGAGCAGTTCTTC. It encodes CASSQGYPRSYNEQFF.

The chain is built from TRBV7-2 and TRBJ1-1; D gene unclear. This CDR3 is built from 14 residues. The V end lost 1 base, the J end lost 5 bases, and 11 bases lay between the germline ends. From germline, CDR1 is SGHTA and CDR2 FQGNSA. CDR3 protein: CASSLDPGGTEAFF. The CDR3 DNA follows: TGTGCCAGCAGCTTAGACCCCGGTGGGACTGAAGCTTTCTTT.

The rearrangement links TRBV9 to TRBJ2-3; 10 bases match TRBD2. Germline V gene sequence: CDR1 SGDLS, CDR2 YYNGEE. CDR3 length equals 17 residues. The trim removed 0 bases at V and 2 bases at J, leaving 6 bases unmatched. The CDR3 DNA reads as TGTGCCAGCAGCGTAGAGTGGGGACTAGCGTACACAGATACGCAGTATTTT. Encoded protein: CASSVEWGLAYTDTQYF. The full variable domain, its missing parts supplied by reference TRBV9 and TRBJ2-3, is DSGVTQTPKHLITATGQRVTLRCSPRSGDLSVYWYQQSLDQGLQFLIQYYNGEERAKGNILERFSAQQFPDLHSELNLSSLELGDSALYFCASSVEWGLAYTDTQYFGPGTRLTVL.

This clonotype was picked up a small number of times. The chain is built from TRBV6-2 or TRBV6-3 and TRBJ2-7; 7 positions agree with TRBD2. The CDR3 has 14 residues. Trimming took 5 bases from V and 5 from J; bases not matched to a gene: 9. The germline gives CDR1 MNHEY, CDR2 SVGEGT. The CDR3 here is CASSPREGKDEQYF. The CDR3 DNA reads TGTGCCAGCAGTCCCAGGGAGGGTAAGGACGAGCAGTACTTC.

This clonotype was recorded at least ten times. The rearrangement uses TRBV2 and TRBJ1-1; a possible D gene is TRBD1 (5 bases). The CDR3 contains 14 residues. V lost 4 bases to trimming and J lost 4 bases, with 13 bases between them. Per the germline V gene, CDR1 is SNHLY and CDR2 is FYNNEI. CDR3 protein: CASSGVGGSTEAFF. CDR3 DNA sequence: TGTGCCAGCAGTGGAGTCGGGGGAAGCACTGAAGCTTTCTTT.

In this sample, this clonotype turned up a few times. With a much larger clone just one base away, this may be a read error. The chain uses TRBV11-2 and TRBJ2-7; TRBD1 is a possible D gene (5 bases). Trimming shortened V by 2 bases and J by 2 bases, and 10 bases separated the two germline ends. Germline V CDR1 and CDR2: SGHAT, FQNNGV. The CDR3 is 14 residues long. The CDR3 DNA follows: TGTGCCAGCAGCTTAACGACAGCCGCCTACGAGCAGTACTTC. Translated: CASSLTTAAYEQYF.